Following are 21 T cell receptor beta chains from one sample sequenced in a study of radiotherapy plus CTLA-4 blockade in lung cancer. Profiled with immunoSEQ multiplex PCR; TCRdb holds only in-frame clones, not every one. Here the sample spans about 98,000 clones, 82% being singletons. The specimen was peripheral blood, collected from a patient treated with radiotherapy plus ipilimumab. The receptors here all came from a human donor with non-small cell lung cancer who had a partial response to radiotherapy plus ipilimumab.

To note about this clone: The sample carries other DNA sequences with the same CDR3. The chain combines TRBV28 with TRBJ1-5; 7 nucleotides align to TRBD1. Germline V CDR1 and CDR2: MDHEN, SYDVKM. Trimming removed 3 bases from V and 1 base from J; junction bases left unmatched: 3. The CDR3 consists of 15 residues. Here the CDR3 DNA reads TGTGCCAGCAGTTTTAACAGGGGAAGCAATCAGCCCCAGCATTTT. Its protein is CASSFNRGSNQPQHF.

This clone has a single count. The rearrangement uses TRBV19 and TRBJ2-2; a weak D match, TRBD1 (5 bases). The ends were cut back, 5 bases at V and 9 bases at J, with 10 bases in the middle. The CDR3 is made up of 12 amino acids. CDR1 and CDR2 (germline): LNHDA, SQIVND (reference sequence). The CDR3 sequence is CASSWGTRELFF. For the CDR3, the DNA is TGTGCCAGTAGTTGGGGCACAAGGGAGCTGTTTTTT.

The V call is TRBV4-2, the J call TRBJ2-5; possible D gene TRBD2, 7 bases. The germline V gene has CDR1 LGHNA and CDR2 YNFKEQ. V lost 1 base and J lost 5, with 17 bases in between. This CDR3 is built from 16 residues. CDR3 region: CASSQAQSQGGETQYF. CDR3 in DNA: TGTGCCAGCAGCCAAGCCCAGTCACAGGGAGGGGAGACCCAGTACTTC.

The chain uses TRBV29-1 and TRBJ2-5, with D possibly matching TRBD1 (5 bases). The CDR3 has 12 residues. The germline V and J ends were trimmed by 3 bases and 5 bases, with 10 bases remaining between them. From germline, CDR1 is SQVTM and CDR2 ANQGSEA. CDR3 DNA sequence: TGCAGCGTTGACAGGGTGAAGGAGACCCAGTACTTC. Its protein is CSVDRVKETQYF. The full variable domain, rest sourced from reference TRBV29-1 and TRBJ2-5, is SAVISQKPSRDICQRGTSLTIQCQVDSQVTMMFWYRQQPGQSLTLIATANQGSEATYESGFVIDKFPISRPNLTFSTLTVSNMSPEDSSIYLCSVDRVKETQYFGPGTRLLVL.

The chain is built from TRBV11-2 and TRBJ1-4, with 7 nucleotides matching TRBD1. CDR1 and CDR2 (germline): SGHAT, FQNNGV. This CDR3 spans 16 amino acids. V was clipped by 2 bases and J by 3 bases; unmatched bases: 6. CDR3 bases: TGTGCCAGCAGCTTAAGGGGGCAAGCCCCTAATGAAAAACTGTTTTTT. The encoded protein is CASSLRGQAPNEKLFF.

This clone was seen just once. The chain carries TRBV5-4 and TRBJ2-3; 7 bases map to TRBD2. Looked up from germline, CDR1 is SGHNT and CDR2 is YYREEE (reference sequence). J gave up 1 base and V 4 bases, and 9 bases lay outside the gene matches. The CDR3 has 16 residues. The CDR3, as DNA: TGTGCCAGCAGCCTCTCCGCGGGAGCGGGCACAGATACGCAGTATTTT. This translates into CASSLSAGAGTDTQYF. Using reference TRBV5-4 and TRBJ2-3 for the parts outside the CDR3, the full variable domain is ETGVTQSPTHLIKTRGQQVTLRCSSQSGHNTVSWYQQALGQGPQFIFQYYREEENGRGNFPPRFSGLQFPNYSSELNVNALELDDSALYLCASSLSAGAGTDTQYFGPGTRLTVL.

The chain recombines TRBV29-1 with TRBJ1-1; D is undetermined. Trimming left V 7 bases short and J 6 bases short, with 18 bases between. Germline CDR1 and CDR2: SQVTM and ANQGSEA. The CDR3 spans 13 residues. CDR3 nucleotide sequence: TGCAGCGGCGGGGTTACTGGTTCAGCTGAAGCTTTCTTT. This translates into CSGGVTGSAEAFF.

This chain uses TRBV5-4 with TRBJ1-2, with 11 bases matching TRBD1. V trimming: 4 bases; J trimming: 2 bases; junction bases outside the gene matches: 10. Germline V gives CDR1 SGHNT, CDR2 YYREEE (reference sequence). This CDR3 has 17 residues. CDR3 protein: CASSAGQGAHINYGYTF. CDR3 DNA sequence: TGTGCCAGCAGCGCCGGACAGGGGGCTCATATAAACTATGGCTACACCTTC.

A note on this clone: Sequence at one end of the junction differs from germline and may be a read error. The chain combines TRBV29-1 with TRBJ1-2, with D possibly matching TRBD1 (5 bases). The CDR3 is 14 amino acids. Germline V gene data show CDR1 as SQVTM and CDR2 as ANQGSEA. As DNA, the CDR3 is TGCAGCGTTGGGAATCAGGGCCGTCACTATGGCCACACCTTC. Its translation is CSVGNQGRHYGHTF.

The chain has TRBV5-5 and TRBJ2-6; a weak D match, TRBD1 (6 bases). The CDR3 is 16 amino acids. Trimming removed 4 bases at V and 2 bases at J, with 13 bases between. Germline CDR1 and CDR2: SGHKS and YYEKEE (reference sequence). The CDR3 loop is CASSTQGNPGANVLTF. In DNA form, the CDR3 reads TGTGCCAGCAGCACCCAGGGGAACCCTGGGGCCAACGTCCTGACTTTC.

The rearrangement links TRBV21-1 to TRBJ1-5; the tabulated D call, TRBD1, remains unverified against the DNA. TRBV21-1 is listed as a pseudogene. This CDR3 is 17 amino acids long. CDR3 in amino acids: CASSPGQGLDSNQPQHF. The DNA for the CDR3 is TGTGCCAGCAGCCCGGGACAGGGGCTCGATAGCAATCAGCCCCAGCATTTT.

The V and J genes are TRBV10-3 and TRBJ2-7, with a weak D call TRBD1 (5 bases). V lost 4 bases and J 4 bases, leaving 8 bases between the germline ends. CDR3 length equals 12 residues. Germline loops: CDR1 ENHRY, CDR2 SYGVKD. The CDR3 spells CAISGQGYEQYF. CDR3 nucleotides: TGTGCCATCAGTGGGCAGGGTTACGAGCAGTACTTC.

This clone has just a few counts. The J gene is TRBJ2-2, the V gene TRBV5-1, with unresolved D. Germline V gene sequence: CDR1 SGHRS, CDR2 YFSETQ. Trimming left V 0 bases short and J 2 bases short, with 8 bases between. The CDR3 spans 15 residues. CDR3 DNA sequence: TGCGCCAGCAGCTTGGACTTTATCAACACCGGGGAGCTGTTTTTT. This sequence encodes CASSLDFINTGELFF.

The chain recombines TRBV7-2 with TRBJ1-2, with 8 bases that match TRBD1. This CDR3 contains 15 residues. Germline CDR1 SGHTA, CDR2 FQGNSA. The J segment lost 4 bases and the V segment lost 2 bases, leaving 6 bases of the junction unmatched. In DNA form, the CDR3 reads TGTGCCAGCAGCTTAAGGGGCGGACAGGGCTATGGCTACACCTTC. Its protein product is CASSLRGGQGYGYTF.

The genes are TRBV18 and TRBJ2-3, with a tentative D call TRBD1 (5 bases). The CDR3 consists of 14 residues. Germline V CDR1 and CDR2: KGHSH, LQKENI. With 9 bases removed from V and 2 bases from J, the gap between germline ends came to 15 bases. CDR3 region: CASGRVGTTDTQYF. CDR3 bases: TGTGCCAGTGGCAGGGTCGGCACCACAGATACGCAGTATTTT.

There are a few counts of this clone. This chain links TRBV7-8 with TRBJ1-1, with D perhaps matching TRBD1 (6 bases). CDR3 size: 15 residues. The V gene's germline CDR1 is SGHVS and CDR2 FQNEAQ. V gave up 1 base and J gave up 4 bases, with 13 bases separating them. CDR3 sequence (DNA): TGTGCCAGCAGCTTAGGTGTTGGGGGCGGCACTGAAGCTTTCTTT. Translated, it gives CASSLGVGGGTEAFF. Filled out from reference TRBV7-8 and TRBJ1-1, the complete variable domain reads GAGVSQSPRYKVAKRGQDVALRCDPISGHVSLFWYQQALGQGPEFLTYFQNEAQLDKSGLPSDRFFAERPEGSVSTLKIQRTQQEDSAVYLCASSLGVGGGTEAFFGQGTRLTVV.

The chain links TRBV4-1 to TRBJ2-5; D gene unclear. Per the germline V gene, CDR1 is MGHRA and CDR2 is YSYEKL. This CDR3 region has 14 residues. V gave up 1 base and J gave up 4 bases, with 10 bases separating them. DNA of the CDR3: TGCGCCAGCAGCCAAGTTCAGGTCGGAGAGACCCAGTACTTC. Encoded protein: CASSQVQVGETQYF.

CDR3 nucleotide sequence: TGTGCCATCAGCCAGGGACAGCTCGCCTACGAGCAGTACTTC. It is translated as CAISQGQLAYEQYF. V and J are TRBV10-3 and TRBJ2-7, with TRBD1 identical over 7 bases. The germline V gene encodes CDR1 ENHRY and CDR2 SYGVKD. J gave up 2 bases and V 6 bases, and 7 bases lay outside the gene matches. This CDR3 region has 14 residues.

This sequence joins TRBV29-1 and TRBJ2-7; 10 bases are a match to TRBD2. The CDR3 sequence is 14 residues long. Germline loops: CDR1 SQVTM, CDR2 ANQGSEA. As DNA, the CDR3 is TGCAGTGCCGAATACCCTAGCGGGAGAAACGAGCAGTACTTC. Translation gives CSAEYPSGRNEQYF.

The chain carries TRBV7-2 and TRBJ1-5; D is possibly TRBD1 (5 bases). This CDR3 is built from 16 residues. CDR1 is SGHTA and CDR2 is FQGNSA in the germline V gene. Trimming took 5 bases from V and 3 from J, leaving 17 bases between them. CDR3 bases: TGTGCCAGCAGCGCACATGCCCGGGGACTCAATCAGCCCCAGCATTTT. This translates into CASSAHARGLNQPQHF.

This sequence joins TRBV5-6 and TRBJ2-6; TRBD2 matches at 8 bases. V lost 1 base, J lost 0 bases, and 9 bases stayed unmatched. Germline-derived CDR1 and CDR2 are SGHDT and YYEEEE. The CDR3 consists of 19 residues. This chain's CDR3 is CASSLSGGRTISGANVLTF. CDR3 nucleotides: TGTGCCAGCAGCTTGTCGGGGGGGCGGACCATCTCTGGGGCCAACGTCCTGACTTTC.